The source of this T cell receptor beta chain is a study of blood T cell repertoires in COVID-19. The V and J ends lost 3 bases and 5 bases respectively, with 13 bases between them. This CDR3 has 15 residues. Per germline, CDR1 SGHAT and CDR2 FQNNGV. Assay: immunoSEQ multiplex PCR; the TCRdb copy retains only in-frame clones and omits some. In the table there are about 73,000 clones, about 86% of which are singletons. This TCR was recovered from a human donor in a cohort sampled during active COVID-19. The sequenced sample consisted of peripheral blood. V and J are TRBV11-2 and TRBJ2-2; D unclear. CDR3 sequence: CASSFSSVRTGELFF. The CDR3 DNA reads as TGTGCCAGCAGCTTTTCATCAGTTCGTACCGGGGAGCTGTTTTTT.